The rows below give T cell receptor beta chains drawn from one sample of a study of T-cell memory formation after mild COVID-19. A single record per CDR3 protein comes from TCRdb applying MiXCR to the 5' RACE reads. The sample shows about 120,000 distinct CDR3 sequences, approximately 22% of them seen only once. Material for sequencing was PBMCs or a T cell subset sorted from them (not recorded which). These receptors came from a man younger than 35 who had mild COVID-19 (a few samples of this study predate the infection). Cell type and time point are not known. Each CDR3 is given with its conserved first and last residue. D genes are given only for firm matches. Size tells how often a clone was seen (once, few, many) or the class of an expanded clone, and some rows leave it out.

cdr3_length j_call d_call clone_size v_call cdr3_aa cdr3_nt
14 TRBJ2-3 . . TRBV12-3/TRBV12-4 CASRRGASTDTQYF TGTGCCAGCAGGCGGGGTGCCAGCACAGATACGCAGTATTTT
15 TRBJ2-3 . . TRBV13 CASSSRDRGRDTQYF TGTGCCAGCAGCTCAAGGGACCGAGGAAGAGATACGCAGTATTTT
13 TRBJ1-2 . few TRBV7-8 CASSLVAWGGYTF TGTGCCAGCAGCTTAGTAGCTTGGGGAGGCTACACCTTC
20 TRBJ1-5 TRBD1 . TRBV6-2/TRBV6-3 CASSWVRTGGKRASNQPQHF TGTGCCAGCAGTTGGGTGAGAACAGGGGGCAAAAGAGCGAGCAATCAGCCCCAGCATTTT
15 TRBJ1-5 TRBD1 once TRBV6-1 CASSPGTVPNQPQHF TGTGCCAGCAGCCCCGGGACAGTACCGAATCAGCCCCAGCATTTT
19 TRBJ2-7 TRBD2 few TRBV7-2 CASSLRGSGGYPSSYEQYF TGTGCCAGCAGCTTGAGGGGGAGCGGGGGTTACCCAAGCTCCTACGAGCAGTACTTC
14 TRBJ2-1 . . TRBV18 CASSPRASPREQFF TGTGCCAGCTCACCAAGGGCTAGCCCAAGAGAGCAGTTCTTC
14 TRBJ2-2 TRBD1 few TRBV11-2 CASSLGTGPGELFF TGTGCCAGCAGCTTAGGGACAGGTCCCGGGGAGCTGTTTTTT
12 TRBJ1-1 . once TRBV6-5 CASSAGSVEAFF TGTGCCAGCAGTGCTGGGTCAGTCGAAGCTTTCTTT
15 TRBJ1-5 . . TRBV7-2 CASSLGGYGNQPQHF TGTGCCAGCAGCTTAGGAGGATACGGGAATCAGCCCCAGCATTTT
15 TRBJ1-3 TRBD1 . TRBV29-1 CSVRDRATSGNTIYF TGCAGCGTCCGGGACAGGGCTACCTCTGGAAACACCATATATTTT
14 TRBJ1-3 . . TRBV7-9 CASSPALSGNTIYF TGTGCCAGCAGTCCCGCCCTCTCTGGAAACACCATATATTTT
15 TRBJ2-2 . few TRBV28 CASSLGGAQAGELFF TGTGCCAGCAGTTTAGGAGGGGCCCAGGCCGGGGAGCTGTTTTTT
14 TRBJ2-2 TRBD1 . TRBV3-1 CASLGTGNTGELFF TGTGCCAGCCTAGGGACAGGTAACACCGGGGAGCTGTTTTTT
12 TRBJ1-1 . few TRBV12-5 CASAGVYTEAFF TGTGCTAGTGCGGGGGTATACACTGAAGCTTTCTTT
15 TRBJ2-5 . . TRBV7-9 CASSLARAGEETQYF TGTGCCAGCAGCTTAGCCCGGGCCGGAGAAGAGACCCAGTACTTC
13 TRBJ2-7 TRBD1 . TRBV20-1 CSARQGAGNEQYF TGCAGTGCTAGGCAGGGGGCAGGTAACGAGCAGTACTTC
11 TRBJ1-4 . few TRBV4-1 CASSQLRKLFF TGCGCCAGCAGCCAACTAAGAAAACTGTTTTTT